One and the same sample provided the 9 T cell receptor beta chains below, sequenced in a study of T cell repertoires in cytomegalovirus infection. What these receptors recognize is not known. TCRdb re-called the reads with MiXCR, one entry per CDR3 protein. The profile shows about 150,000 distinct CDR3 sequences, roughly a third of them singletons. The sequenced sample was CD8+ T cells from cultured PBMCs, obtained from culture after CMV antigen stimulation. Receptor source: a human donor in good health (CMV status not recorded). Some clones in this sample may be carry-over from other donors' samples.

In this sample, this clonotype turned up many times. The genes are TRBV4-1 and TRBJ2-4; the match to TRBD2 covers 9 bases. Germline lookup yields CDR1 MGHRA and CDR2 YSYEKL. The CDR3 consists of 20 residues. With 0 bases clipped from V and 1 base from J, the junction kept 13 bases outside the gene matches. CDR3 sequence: CASSQELASGALGAKNIQYF. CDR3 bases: TGCGCCAGCAGCCAAGAGCTGGCTAGCGGGGCCCTGGGGGCCAAAAACATTCAGTACTTC.

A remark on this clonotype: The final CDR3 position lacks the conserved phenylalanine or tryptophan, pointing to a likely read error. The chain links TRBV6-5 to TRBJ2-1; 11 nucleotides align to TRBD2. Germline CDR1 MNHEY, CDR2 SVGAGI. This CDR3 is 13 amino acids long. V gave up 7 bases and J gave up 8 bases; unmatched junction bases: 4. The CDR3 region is CASTLLAGDEQFL. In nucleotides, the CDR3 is TGTGCCAGCACTCTACTAGCGGGGGATGAGCAGTTCTTA.

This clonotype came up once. The chain's CDR3 is CASSWAGNEQYF. The CDR3, as DNA: TGTGCCAGCAGTTGGGCGGGGAATGAGCAGTACTTC. The chain combines TRBV12-3 or TRBV12-4 with TRBJ2-7; perhaps TRBD2 as D (6 bases). The CDR3 spans 12 residues. Trimming stripped 4 bases from V and 7 bases from J, with 11 bases between.

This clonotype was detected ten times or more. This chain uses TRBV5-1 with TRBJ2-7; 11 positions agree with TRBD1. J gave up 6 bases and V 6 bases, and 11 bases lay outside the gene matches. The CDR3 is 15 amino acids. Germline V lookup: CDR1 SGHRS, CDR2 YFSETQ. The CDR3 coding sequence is TGCGCCAGCACCGTAGGGACAGGGGGATCACGCGAGCAGTACTTC. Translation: CASTVGTGGSREQYF.

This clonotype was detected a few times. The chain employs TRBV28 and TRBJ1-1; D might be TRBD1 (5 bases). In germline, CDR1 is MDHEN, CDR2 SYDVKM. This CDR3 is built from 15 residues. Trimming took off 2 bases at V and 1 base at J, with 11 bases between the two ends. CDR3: CASSLLLQGNTEAFF. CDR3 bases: TGTGCCAGCAGTTTACTCCTTCAGGGGAACACTGAAGCTTTCTTT. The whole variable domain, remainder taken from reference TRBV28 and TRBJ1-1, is DVKVTQSSRYLVKRTGEKVFLECVQDMDHENMFWYRQDPGLGLRLIYFSYDVKMKEKGDIPEGYSVSREKKERFSLILESASTNQTSMYLCASSLLLQGNTEAFFGQGTRLTVV.

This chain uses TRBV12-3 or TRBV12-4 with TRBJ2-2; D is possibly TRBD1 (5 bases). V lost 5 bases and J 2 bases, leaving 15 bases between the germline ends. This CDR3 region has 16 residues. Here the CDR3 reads CASSGERGGNTGELFF. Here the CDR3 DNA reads TGTGCCAGCAGTGGGGAAAGGGGCGGAAACACCGGGGAGCTGTTTTTT.

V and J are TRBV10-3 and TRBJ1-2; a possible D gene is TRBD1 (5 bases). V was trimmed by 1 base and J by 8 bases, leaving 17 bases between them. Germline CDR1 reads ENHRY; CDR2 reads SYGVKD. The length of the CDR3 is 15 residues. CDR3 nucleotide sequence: TGTGCCATCAGTGAGTTGGAAGGAGCCGGGGGAGGCTACACCTTC. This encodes CAISELEGAGGGYTF.

CDR3 region: CASSPSGQAAYEQYF. For the CDR3, the DNA is TGTGCCAGCTCACCATCCGGACAGGCTGCGTACGAGCAGTACTTC. V usage is TRBV18 and J usage is TRBJ2-7; 7 positions agree with TRBD1. Germline V gene sequence: CDR1 KGHSH, CDR2 LQKENI. The junction had 8 bases not matched to a gene; V was cut back by 2 bases and J by 4 bases. This CDR3 has 15 residues.

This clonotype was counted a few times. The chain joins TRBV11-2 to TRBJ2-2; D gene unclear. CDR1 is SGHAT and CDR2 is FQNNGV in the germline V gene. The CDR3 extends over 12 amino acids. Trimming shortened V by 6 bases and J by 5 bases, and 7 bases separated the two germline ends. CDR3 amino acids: CASRAGTGELFF. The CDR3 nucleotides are TGTGCCAGCAGGGCAGGAACCGGGGAGCTGTTTTTT.